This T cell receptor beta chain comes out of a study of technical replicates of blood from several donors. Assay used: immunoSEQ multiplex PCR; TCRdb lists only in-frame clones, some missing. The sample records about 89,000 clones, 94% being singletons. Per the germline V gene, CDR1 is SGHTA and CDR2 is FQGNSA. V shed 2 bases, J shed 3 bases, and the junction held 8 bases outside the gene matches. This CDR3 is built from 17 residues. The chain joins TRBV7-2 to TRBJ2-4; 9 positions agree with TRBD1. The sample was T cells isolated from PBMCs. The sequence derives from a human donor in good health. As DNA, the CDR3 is TGTGCCAGCAGCTTACCCAAGGGGACAGGGATCAAAAACATTCAGTACTTC. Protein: CASSLPKGTGIKNIQYF.